This note documents a single T cell receptor (beta chain) sequence. Its antigen is not identified. These data are taken from a study of cytomegalovirus exposure and HLA in healthy donors. Trimming cost V 3 bases and J 5 bases; bases outside gene matches: 4. Germline V lookup: CDR1 WSHSY, CDR2 SAAADI. The CDR3 covers 13 residues. 60 Vbeta and 13 Jbeta primers were used in PCR. Repertoires were generated with immunoSEQ multiplex PCR, while TCRdb's copy carries only in-frame clones and drops some. The sample has 170,000 or so clones, roughly four fifths seen once. Whole-study findings and limits: Previously analyzed data showed that most TCR beta V segments were productive at a frequency of about 87% or about 30%. Through in vitro validation, a few CMV-associated chains were shown to be specific for CMV antigens. Later analysis indicated greater clonal expansion among HLA-associated TCR beta chains than among equally common other chains. As was reported, the classifier diagnosed cytomegalovirus status with high specificity and sensitivity.

The chain links TRBV10-2 to TRBJ2-7, with 7 positions matching TRBD1. The clonotype was recovered from a male donor in good health and CMV-seronegative. Source material: PBMCs. The CDR3 region is CASSDLTGNEQYF. The CDR3 nucleotides are TGCGCCAGCAGTGACTTGACAGGGAACGAGCAGTACTTC.